The 6 T cell receptor beta chains listed next were all sequenced from one sample in a study of cytomegalovirus exposure and HLA in healthy donors. Method: immunoSEQ multiplex PCR; TCRdb's copy keeps in-frame clones and lacks some. The repertoire holds 220,000 or so clones, about nine tenths seen once, with roughly 2% in the top ten. Sequenced input: PBMCs. These receptors all come from a woman aged 18-29 years in good health and CMV-seropositive.

This rearrangement joins TRBV5-1 to TRBJ2-3; the D gene is possibly TRBD2 (6 bases). This CDR3 spans 15 amino acids. The germline V gene has CDR1 SGHRS and CDR2 YFSETQ. Trimming removed 1 base from V and 0 bases from J, with 9 bases in between. In DNA, the CDR3 is TGCGCCAGCAGCTTGCCCCTAGCGAGCACAGATACGCAGTATTTT. It codes for CASSLPLASTDTQYF.

V usage is TRBV11-2 and J usage is TRBJ1-1; TRBD1 is a possible D gene (5 bases). Trimming stripped 5 bases from V and 7 bases from J, with 11 bases between. The germline gives CDR1 SGHAT, CDR2 FQNNGV. CDR3 length: 12 amino acids. CDR3 protein: CASSQWGGEAFF. The CDR3 DNA sequence: TGTGCCAGCAGCCAATGGGGGGGTGAAGCTTTCTTT.

The genes are TRBV5-6 and TRBJ1-5; perhaps TRBD1 as D (5 bases). Germline lookup yields CDR1 SGHDT and CDR2 YYEEEE. The CDR3 runs to 15 residues. V lost 4 bases, J lost 7 bases, and 18 bases lay in between. The CDR3 DNA sequence: TGTGCCAGCAGCATTGGACACACGTCTAGGCAGCCCCAGCATTTT. Translating gives CASSIGHTSRQPQHF.

This chain joins TRBV15 and TRBJ2-1, with 12 bases identical to TRBD2. Trimming cost V 5 bases and J 8 bases; bases outside gene matches: 10. CDR3 length: 16 residues. CDR1 is LNHNV, CDR2 YYDKDF, per germline (reference sequence). The chain's CDR3 is CATSRRLAGEADEQFF. The CDR3 DNA is TGTGCCACCAGCCGGCGACTAGCGGGAGAAGCAGATGAGCAGTTCTTC.

This clone appeared once. The chain recombines TRBV27 with TRBJ1-5, with 8 positions matching TRBD1. Germline CDR1 and CDR2: MNHEY and SMNVEV (reference sequence). Trimming took 7 bases from V and 6 from J; bases not matched to a gene: 14. This CDR3 contains 16 residues. The chain's CDR3 is CASKESAGTGGQPQHF. The CDR3 nucleotides are TGTGCCAGCAAAGAATCAGCGGGAACAGGGGGTCAGCCCCAGCATTTT.

This sequence joins TRBV28 and TRBJ2-1, with TRBD2 matching over 14 bases. The CDR3 runs to 15 residues. In germline, CDR1 is MDHEN, CDR2 SYDVKM. V lost 5 bases, J lost 7 bases, and 4 bases stayed unmatched. CDR3 bases: TGTGCCAGCAGTCAAGGGACTAGCGGGAGTAATGAGCAGTTCTTC. Amino acids: CASSQGTSGSNEQFF.